A selection of T cell receptor beta chains follows, all from one sample in a study. One entry per CDR3 protein, called by TCRdb with MiXCR from the RT-PCR reads. Altogether more than 550,000 distinct CDR3 sequences are present, 12% to 15% being singletons, with the ten largest covering 3% to 4.5%. Sequenced sample: memory CD4+ T cells from blood. The receptors stem from a female donor in good health, serving as a healthy control. The CDR3 runs from the conserved cysteine through the conserved F or W. A D gene is named only where the DNA matches it firmly. Only some rows state a clone size, as once, few, many or a class for expanded clones.

j_call: TRBJ2-7
clone_size: NA
v_call: TRBV4-1
d_call: TRBD1
cdr3_nt: TGCGCCAGCAGCCAATCAGAACAGGGGAACTACGAGCAGTACTTC
cdr3_aa: CASSQSEQGNYEQYF

j_call: TRBJ1-1
clone_size: many
v_call: TRBV5-1
d_call: NA
cdr3_nt: TGTGCCAGCAGCTTACTGGGCGGGGTGAACACTGAAGCTTTCTTT
cdr3_aa: CASSLLGGVNTEAFF

j_call: TRBJ2-7
clone_size: NA
v_call: TRBV5-6
d_call: TRBD2
cdr3_nt: TGTGCCAGCAGCCTTCGGGACTACATACCGAACTACGAGCAGTACTTC
cdr3_aa: CASSLRDYIPNYEQYF

j_call: TRBJ2-7
clone_size: many
v_call: TRBV29-1
d_call: TRBD1
cdr3_nt: TGCAGCGTTATGTACAGGGGTGAGCAGTACTTC
cdr3_aa: CSVMYRGEQYF

j_call: TRBJ2-3
clone_size: NA
v_call: TRBV28
d_call: TRBD2
cdr3_nt: TGTGCCAGCAGTAGACTAGCGGGAGGCCGCACAGATACGCAGTATTTT
cdr3_aa: CASSRLAGGRTDTQYF

j_call: TRBJ1-4
clone_size: few
v_call: TRBV7-9
d_call: NA
cdr3_nt: TGTGCCAGCAGCCCGGAGCAGGGAAAGGCAACTAATGAAAAACTGTTTTTT
cdr3_aa: CASSPEQGKATNEKLFF

j_call: TRBJ2-1
clone_size: few
v_call: TRBV12-3/TRBV12-4
d_call: TRBD1
cdr3_nt: TGTGCCAGCAGTTCACAGGGGACCTACAATGAGCAGTTCTTC
cdr3_aa: CASSSQGTYNEQFF

j_call: TRBJ2-2
clone_size: few
v_call: TRBV7-3
d_call: TRBD2
cdr3_nt: TGTGCCAGCAGCTTAAAGGGGACTAGCGGCGGGGAGCTGTTTTTT
cdr3_aa: CASSLKGTSGGELFF

j_call: TRBJ2-1
clone_size: few
v_call: TRBV20-1
d_call: TRBD2
cdr3_nt: TGCAGTGCCCCCTGGGGGACTAGCGCCCATGAGCAGTTCTTC
cdr3_aa: CSAPWGTSAHEQFF

j_call: TRBJ2-4
clone_size: few
v_call: TRBV6-2/TRBV6-3
d_call: TRBD2
cdr3_nt: TGTGCCAGCAGTAGATCGGCGGGAGCGGGAAACATTCAGTACTTC
cdr3_aa: CASSRSAGAGNIQYF

j_call: TRBJ2-5
clone_size: NA
v_call: TRBV7-2
d_call: NA
cdr3_nt: TGTGCCAGCAGCCATAAAGAGACCCAGTACTTC
cdr3_aa: CASSHKETQYF

j_call: TRBJ1-1
clone_size: many
v_call: TRBV5-1
d_call: NA
cdr3_nt: TGCGCCAGCAACGCGTGGGTGAACACTGAAGCTTTCTTT
cdr3_aa: CASNAWVNTEAFF

j_call: TRBJ2-1
clone_size: many
v_call: TRBV6-1
d_call: TRBD2
cdr3_nt: TGTGCCAGCAGTGGACTAGCGGGAGGTCCTTCCTACAATGAGCAGTTCTTC
cdr3_aa: CASSGLAGGPSYNEQFF

j_call: TRBJ2-1
clone_size: few
v_call: TRBV7-2
d_call: NA
cdr3_nt: TGTGCCAGCAGCCCAAAATATGAGCAGTTCTTC
cdr3_aa: CASSPKYEQFF

j_call: TRBJ2-2
clone_size: many
v_call: TRBV20-1
d_call: NA
cdr3_nt: TGCAGTGCTAGAGTTGGTAGCGGCAACACCGGGGAGCTGTTTTTT
cdr3_aa: CSARVGSGNTGELFF

j_call: TRBJ2-5
clone_size: few
v_call: TRBV6-1
d_call: NA
cdr3_nt: TGTGCCAGCAGTGATGGGGTCCAAGAGACCCAGTACTTC
cdr3_aa: CASSDGVQETQYF

j_call: TRBJ1-2
clone_size: NA
v_call: TRBV11-2
d_call: TRBD1
cdr3_nt: TGTGCCAGTAATGACAGGGCTGGTTATGGCGGCTACACCTTC
cdr3_aa: CASNDRAGYGGYTF

j_call: TRBJ2-7
clone_size: few
v_call: TRBV12-3/TRBV12-4
d_call: NA
cdr3_nt: TGTGCCAGCAGTTTCGCTGACAGACTCTTCTACGAGCAGTACTTC
cdr3_aa: CASSFADRLFYEQYF

j_call: TRBJ2-3
clone_size: many
v_call: TRBV10-3
d_call: TRBD1
cdr3_nt: TGTGCCATCGGGACAGGGGGCACAGATACGCAGTATTTT
cdr3_aa: CAIGTGGTDTQYF

j_call: TRBJ2-3
clone_size: many
v_call: TRBV20-1
d_call: NA
cdr3_nt: TGCAGTGCTTCCTGGGTCGATACGCAGTATTTT
cdr3_aa: CSASWVDTQYF

j_call: TRBJ1-2
clone_size: few
v_call: TRBV5-1
d_call: TRBD1
cdr3_nt: TGCGCCAGCAGCTTGGTTGGGAGACAGGGATCCGGGGGCTACACCTTC
cdr3_aa: CASSLVGRQGSGGYTF

j_call: TRBJ1-1
clone_size: NA
v_call: TRBV5-1
d_call: NA
cdr3_nt: TGCGCCAGCAGCCCTCTGGGGGGCCTTACGAACACTGAAGCTTTCTTT
cdr3_aa: CASSPLGGLTNTEAFF

j_call: TRBJ2-7
clone_size: many
v_call: TRBV5-6
d_call: NA
cdr3_nt: TGTGCCAGCAGCAAGATGTACGAGCAGTACTTC
cdr3_aa: CASSKMYEQYF

j_call: TRBJ1-4
clone_size: few
v_call: TRBV20-1
d_call: TRBD1
cdr3_nt: TGCAGTGCTGGACCGGGACAGGGGGCCGAAAAACTGTTTTTT
cdr3_aa: CSAGPGQGAEKLFF

j_call: TRBJ1-2
clone_size: few
v_call: TRBV30
d_call: TRBD1
cdr3_nt: TGTGCCTGGATGGGACAGAGCTATGGCTACACCTTC
cdr3_aa: CAWMGQSYGYTF

j_call: TRBJ1-1
clone_size: NA
v_call: TRBV25-1
d_call: TRBD1
cdr3_nt: TGTGCCAGCAGGGAGCAGGGGGCTAACACTGAAGCTTTCTTT
cdr3_aa: CASREQGANTEAFF

j_call: TRBJ1-2
clone_size: NA
v_call: TRBV7-3
d_call: NA
cdr3_nt: TGTGCCAGCAGCCCTGGAGAAGGGACCGATGGCTACACCTTC
cdr3_aa: CASSPGEGTDGYTF

j_call: TRBJ2-7
clone_size: few
v_call: TRBV27
d_call: TRBD2
cdr3_nt: TGTGCCAGCAGTTTAGAGAGCGGGAGGGCCTGGAACGAGCAGTACTTC
cdr3_aa: CASSLESGRAWNEQYF

j_call: TRBJ2-7
clone_size: NA
v_call: TRBV5-1
d_call: NA
cdr3_nt: TGCGCCAGCAGCTTGGCCCCGGGCCCGGAGGGCGAGCAGTACTTC
cdr3_aa: CASSLAPGPEGEQYF

j_call: TRBJ2-1
clone_size: many
v_call: TRBV7-2
d_call: NA
cdr3_nt: TGTGCCAGCAGGCTCCCCCCAAGGGATGAGCAGTTCTTC
cdr3_aa: CASRLPPRDEQFF

j_call: TRBJ2-1
clone_size: NA
v_call: TRBV7-2
d_call: NA
cdr3_nt: TGTGCCAGCAGCCAGGGGCATGGCGGGTCCCGGGAGGTTTTC
cdr3_aa: CASSQGHGGSREVF

j_call: TRBJ2-3
clone_size: few
v_call: TRBV6-2/TRBV6-3
d_call: TRBD1
cdr3_nt: TGTGCCAGCGCAGGGGGCATCTCGAATACGCAGTATTTT
cdr3_aa: CASAGGISNTQYF

j_call: TRBJ2-6
clone_size: NA
v_call: TRBV18
d_call: NA
cdr3_nt: TGTGCCAGCTCACCTTCAGAGTCTGGGGCCAACGTCCTGACTTTC
cdr3_aa: CASSPSESGANVLTF

j_call: TRBJ1-1
clone_size: NA
v_call: TRBV5-4
d_call: NA
cdr3_nt: TGTGCCAGCAGCTCAGGCGTACGAGCCCCGATAAGCGGGGATTTCTTT
cdr3_aa: CASSSGVRAPISGDFF

j_call: TRBJ1-1
clone_size: NA
v_call: TRBV5-1
d_call: NA
cdr3_nt: TGCGCCAGCAGGGGTCACAGGGTGAACACTGAAGCTTTCTTT
cdr3_aa: CASRGHRVNTEAFF

j_call: TRBJ2-2
clone_size: few
v_call: TRBV7-9
d_call: TRBD2
cdr3_nt: TGTGCCAGCAGCCCGCCTAGCGGGGGTACCGGGGAGCTGTTTTTT
cdr3_aa: CASSPPSGGTGELFF

j_call: TRBJ2-7
clone_size: many
v_call: TRBV6-5
d_call: TRBD1
cdr3_nt: TGTGCCAGCAGTTACAAGACAGGGCTTTCGTACGAGCAGTACTTC
cdr3_aa: CASSYKTGLSYEQYF

j_call: TRBJ2-7
clone_size: NA
v_call: TRBV6-1
d_call: TRBD1
cdr3_nt: TGTGCCAGCAGTGGGTCGGGTCTCGGGACAGGGAGCTACGAGCAGTACTTC
cdr3_aa: CASSGSGLGTGSYEQYF

j_call: TRBJ2-2
clone_size: many
v_call: TRBV7-6
d_call: NA
cdr3_nt: TGTGCCAGCGGTACCAGGGTCGGCGCCGGGGAGCTGTTTTTT
cdr3_aa: CASGTRVGAGELFF

j_call: TRBJ2-1
clone_size: NA
v_call: TRBV6-1
d_call: NA
cdr3_nt: TGTGCCAGCAGTGTGGCAGGGGACGGGGTCAATGAGCAGTTCTTC
cdr3_aa: CASSVAGDGVNEQFF

j_call: TRBJ1-2
clone_size: many
v_call: TRBV7-2
d_call: NA
cdr3_nt: TGTGCCAGCAGCTTGGCAGGACTCTATGGCTACACCTTC
cdr3_aa: CASSLAGLYGYTF

j_call: TRBJ1-1
clone_size: few
v_call: TRBV10-3
d_call: NA
cdr3_nt: TGTGCCATCAGTGAGGTGGGGGACACTGAAGCTTTCTTT
cdr3_aa: CAISEVGDTEAFF